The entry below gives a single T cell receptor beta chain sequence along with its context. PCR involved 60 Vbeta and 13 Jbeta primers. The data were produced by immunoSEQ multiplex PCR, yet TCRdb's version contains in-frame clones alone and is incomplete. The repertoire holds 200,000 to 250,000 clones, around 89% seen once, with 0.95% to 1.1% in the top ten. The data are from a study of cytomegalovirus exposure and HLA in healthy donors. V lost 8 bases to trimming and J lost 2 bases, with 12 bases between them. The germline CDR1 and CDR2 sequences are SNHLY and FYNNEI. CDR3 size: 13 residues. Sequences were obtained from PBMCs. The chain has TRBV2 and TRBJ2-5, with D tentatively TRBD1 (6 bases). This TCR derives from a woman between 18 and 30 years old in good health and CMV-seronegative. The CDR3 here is CASRRDTQETQYF. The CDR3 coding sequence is TGTGCCAGCCGCCGGGACACACAAGAGACCCAGTACTTC.